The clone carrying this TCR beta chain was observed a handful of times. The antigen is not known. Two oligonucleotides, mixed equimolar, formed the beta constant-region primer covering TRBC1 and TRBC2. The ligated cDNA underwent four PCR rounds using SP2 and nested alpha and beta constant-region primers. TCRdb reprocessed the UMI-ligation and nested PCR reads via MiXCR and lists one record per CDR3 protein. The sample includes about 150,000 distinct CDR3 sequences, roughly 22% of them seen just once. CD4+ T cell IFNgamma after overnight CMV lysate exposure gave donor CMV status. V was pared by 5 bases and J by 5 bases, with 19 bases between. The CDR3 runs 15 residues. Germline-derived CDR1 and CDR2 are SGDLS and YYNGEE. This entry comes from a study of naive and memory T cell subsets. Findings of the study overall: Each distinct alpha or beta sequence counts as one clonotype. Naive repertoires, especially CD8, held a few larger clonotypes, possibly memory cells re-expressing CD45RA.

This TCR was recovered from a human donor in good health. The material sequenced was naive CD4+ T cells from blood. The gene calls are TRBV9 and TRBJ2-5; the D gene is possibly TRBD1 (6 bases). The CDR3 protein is CASRPTGYAGETQYF. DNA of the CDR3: TGTGCCAGCAGACCCACAGGGTACGCCGGTGAGACCCAGTACTTC.